Below, 28 T cell receptor beta chains from the same sample are listed, as sequenced in a study of post-analysis software for immune sequencing data (dated by TCRdb to between 2015 and 2017). To prepare the library, PCR was applied. Sequencing was performed on an Illumina HiSeq 2500. To reduce PCR and sequencing biases, unique molecular identifiers were incorporated into the TCR beta cDNA libraries. TCRdb's own reprocessing of the public reads used fastp at Q25 and MiXCR and kept productive beta chains. Here each entry gathers all rows of one CDR3 protein and keeps the most common genes and DNA. The table for this sample lists about 540,000 distinct CDR3 sequences; around 31% of them were counted only once. Of the sample, around 5.9% is held by the ten largest clones. The paper as a whole reports these results and caveats: Several TRBV segments, including TRBV5-6, TRBV5-1 and TRBV20-1, were significantly more frequent in patients than controls.

Antigen specificity for these receptors is unknown. Sequencing was performed on blood. Receptors originate from a girl aged 2 to 17 with multiple sclerosis.

The table lists this clonotype with a few counts. This chain links TRBV20-1 with TRBJ1-1, with 7 bases matching TRBD1. Per the germline V gene, CDR1 is DFQATT and CDR2 is SNEGSKA (reference sequence). V dropped 4 bases and J dropped 1; count of bases not matched to a gene: 6. The CDR3 is 14 amino acids. CDR3 nucleotide sequence: TGCAGTGCTACCCGACAGGGACGGAACACTGAAGCTTTCTTT. It codes for CSATRQGRNTEAFF.

The chain has TRBV6-1 and TRBJ2-3, with no clear D. The CDR3 extends over 14 amino acids. The V and J ends lost 0 bases and 2 bases respectively, with 6 bases between them. Germline V gene sequence: CDR1 MNHNS, CDR2 SASEGT. The CDR3 coding sequence is TGTGCCAGCAGTGAAGCTGGTTTCACAGATACGCAGTATTTT. Its translation is CASSEAGFTDTQYF.

Here the CDR3 DNA reads TGCAGTGCTAGGAGTGGCAGGGATCCAACAGATACGCAGTATTTT. Protein: CSARSGRDPTDTQYF. The chain has TRBV20-1 and TRBJ2-3, with D tentatively TRBD1 (5 bases). Germline CDR1 is DFQATT and CDR2 is SNEGSKA (reference sequence). The V end lost 3 bases, the J end lost 3 bases, and 16 bases lay between the germline ends. The length of the CDR3 is 15 residues.

The V gene is TRBV5-6, the J gene TRBJ2-7, with D tentatively TRBD2 (6 bases). CDR1 SGHDT and CDR2 YYEEEE come from the germline V gene. The length of the CDR3 is 13 residues. The V end lost 4 bases, the J end lost 5 bases, and 13 bases lay between the germline ends. CDR3: CASSDVGGHEQYF. For the CDR3, the DNA is TGTGCCAGCAGCGATGTAGGAGGGCACGAGCAGTACTTC.

This chain's CDR3 is CASSFRTSGNQETQYF. The CDR3 coding sequence is TGTGCCAGCAGCTTTAGGACTAGCGGGAACCAAGAGACCCAGTACTTC. This rearrangement joins TRBV7-6 to TRBJ2-5, with 12 bases lining up with TRBD2. Losses at the gene ends were 3 bases for V and 0 bases for J; bases not matched to a gene: 2. CDR1 and CDR2 (germline): SGHVS, FNYEAQ. This CDR3 is built from 16 residues.

This chain joins TRBV5-1 and TRBJ2-1; TRBD2 aligns across 7 bases. V was pared by 4 bases and J by 6 bases, with 4 bases of the junction left unmatched. The CDR3 spans 13 residues. Looked up from germline, CDR1 is SGHRS and CDR2 is YFSETQ. For the CDR3, the DNA is TGCGCCAGCAGCGGGGGGGGAATCAATGAGCAGTTCTTC. Amino acids: CASSGGGINEQFF.

V usage is TRBV11-2 and J usage is TRBJ2-7; D possibly corresponds to TRBD1 (5 bases). This CDR3 has 19 residues. The germline CDR1 and CDR2 sequences are SGHAT and FQNNGV. V lost 0 bases to trimming and J lost 2 bases, with 23 bases between them. As DNA, the CDR3 is TGTGCCAGCAGCTTAGATCAGGGTGGGCTTCGGCACTACACCTACGAGCAGTACTTC. Amino acid sequence: CASSLDQGGLRHYTYEQYF.

This clonotype came up once. V is TRBV20-1 and J is TRBJ2-7; 8 bases line up with TRBD1. Germline V gene sequence: CDR1 DFQATT, CDR2 SNEGSKA (reference sequence). The CDR3 is 13 amino acids. Trimming took 5 bases from V and 4 from J; bases not matched to a gene: 7. The CDR3 DNA follows: TGCAGTGCTGATCAGGGGGCCGGTTACGAGCAGTACTTC. Protein: CSADQGAGYEQYF.

V usage is TRBV5-1 and J usage is TRBJ1-1, with 7 bases lining up with TRBD1. The CDR3 length is 16 residues. V lost 4 bases to trimming and J lost 1 base; unmatched junction nucleotides: 10. CDR1 is SGHRS and CDR2 is YFSETQ in the germline V gene. The CDR3 is CASSLRTGGWNTEAFF. Written as DNA, the CDR3 is TGCGCCAGCAGCCTAAGGACAGGTGGATGGAACACTGAAGCTTTCTTT.

The chain combines TRBV9 with TRBJ2-3, with D possibly being TRBD2 (6 bases). Germline-derived CDR1 and CDR2 are SGDLS and YYNGEE. V was clipped by 4 bases and J by 6 bases, with 18 bases between them. The CDR3 spans 15 residues. The CDR3 DNA reads as TGTGCCAGCAGCACCGGGACTCAGGGCGTGGATACGCAGTATTTT. This sequence encodes CASSTGTQGVDTQYF.

The gene calls are TRBV12-3 or TRBV12-4 and TRBJ1-2; no reliable D call. V was cut by 5 bases and J by 7 bases, with 11 bases left in between. The CDR3 runs to 12 residues. CDR3 sequence (DNA): TGTGCCAGCAGTGACATATTTTTTGGCTACACCTTC. This encodes CASSDIFFGYTF.

This clonotype was recorded only once. V gene TRBV20-1 combines with J gene TRBJ2-3, with a weak D call TRBD2 (6 bases). Trimming pared 5 bases from V and 7 bases from J, leaving 25 bases between. The CDR3 extends over 16 amino acids. In germline, CDR1 is DFQATT, CDR2 SNEGSKA (reference sequence). In DNA, the CDR3 is TGCAGTGCTCTTAGACTGGGACTCCCTGCACAGAATACGCAGTATTTT. Translation: CSALRLGLPAQNTQYF.

The rearrangement uses TRBV20-1 and TRBJ2-7; 7 bases line up with TRBD1. The germline V gene has CDR1 DFQATT and CDR2 SNEGSKA (reference sequence). J gave up 2 bases and V 2 bases, and 12 bases lay outside the gene matches. The CDR3 length is 16 residues. The CDR3 loop reads CSARSLRDSRPYEQYF. The CDR3 bases are TGCAGTGCTAGATCCCTCCGGGACAGCCGTCCCTACGAGCAGTACTTC.

The chain links TRBV7-3 to TRBJ2-5; 7 bases agree with TRBD1. The assigned J gene may be wrong: the sequence end matches TRBJ2-7 better. CDR1 SGHTA and CDR2 FQGTGA come from the germline V gene. CDR3 size: 14 residues. The CDR3 protein is CASSPQGDFYEQYF. DNA for the CDR3: TGTGCCAGCAGCCCGCAGGGGGATTTCTACGAGCAGTACTTC.

This clonotype was observed a few times. This chain uses TRBV4-1 with TRBJ1-5, with 8 bases identical to TRBD1. Germline CDR1 MGHRA, CDR2 YSYEKL. The V segment lost 0 bases and the J segment 1 base; nucleotides outside the gene matches: 5. CDR3 length equals 17 residues. This CDR3 is CASSQDGRQGSNQPQHF. The CDR3 bases are TGCGCCAGCAGCCAAGATGGTCGACAGGGGAGCAATCAGCCCCAGCATTTT.

V is TRBV6-5 and J is TRBJ1-1; 8 nucleotides agree with TRBD1. The CDR3 is 13 amino acids. Germline V gene sequence: CDR1 MNHEY, CDR2 SVGAGI. Germline trimming cut 6 bases from V and 0 bases from J; bases unmatched to any gene: 0. The CDR3 is CASRQGVNTEAFF. The DNA of the CDR3 is TGTGCCAGCAGACAGGGGGTGAACACTGAAGCTTTCTTT.

V is TRBV20-1 and J is TRBJ1-2, with 7 positions matching TRBD1. The CDR3 spans 13 residues. V was pared by 6 bases and J by 6 bases, with 10 bases of the junction left unmatched. Germline V lookup: CDR1 DFQATT, CDR2 SNEGSKA (reference sequence). The CDR3 nucleotides are TGCAGTGCCGAAGTAGGGGGCAAGGATGGCTACACCTTC. Translated: CSAEVGGKDGYTF.

The chain has TRBV20-1 and TRBJ2-5; 8 nucleotides match TRBD2. CDR1 DFQATT and CDR2 SNEGSKA come from the germline V gene (reference sequence). This CDR3 spans 14 amino acids. J was trimmed by 5 bases and V by 3 bases; bases with no gene match: 8. The CDR3 coding sequence is TGCAGTGCTAGGTCCAGCGGGAGAATGGAGACCCAGTACTTC. Translation gives CSARSSGRMETQYF.

This clonotype was counted only a few times. The chain combines TRBV29-1 with TRBJ1-2, with D possibly being TRBD1 (5 bases). Germline CDR1 and CDR2: SQVTM and ANQGSEA. The CDR3 is 12 residues long. Between the trimmed V and J ends, which lost 0 bases and 13 bases, there was a span of 15 bases. CDR3 region: CSVEDPARESTF. The CDR3 DNA reads as TGCAGCGTTGAAGATCCCGCCAGGGAGTCCACCTTC.

The chain has TRBV27 and TRBJ1-6; 9 bases fit TRBD1. The ends lost 5 bases at V and 7 bases at J; junction bases unmatched: 15. This CDR3 comprises 18 residues. Per germline, CDR1 MNHEY and CDR2 SMNVEV (reference sequence). CDR3 sequence: CASSIIPPGQGQNSPLHF. The DNA for the CDR3 is TGTGCCAGCAGTATTATTCCACCGGGACAGGGACAAAATTCACCCCTCCACTTT.

In DNA form, the CDR3 reads TGTGCCAGCAGGACAGCTAGCGGGGGTACAGATACGCAGTATTTT. Its translation is CASRTASGGTDTQYF. This chain uses TRBV2 with TRBJ2-3; TRBD2 matches 10 bases. The CDR3 has 15 amino acids. Germline V gives CDR1 SNHLY, CDR2 FYNNEI. V shed 6 bases and J 3 bases; nucleotides not matched to a gene: 6.

The chain combines TRBV19 with TRBJ2-7; D unresolved. Germline V gene data show CDR1 as LNHDA and CDR2 as SQIVND (reference sequence). Trimming removed 5 bases at V and 7 bases at J, with 18 bases between. The CDR3 extends over 14 amino acids. CDR3 in amino acids: CASSDPPQFFEQYF. The CDR3 DNA follows: TGTGCCAGTAGTGACCCACCCCAATTTTTTGAGCAGTACTTC.

The V call is TRBV4-1, the J call TRBJ2-1; unclear D gene. Germline V gene lookup returns CDR1 MGHRA and CDR2 YSYEKL. The CDR3 contains 14 residues. Trimming removed 0 bases at V and 4 bases at J, with 7 bases between. In DNA form, the CDR3 reads TGCGCCAGCAGCCAAGAGGAACAGTACAATGAGCAGTTCTTC. This encodes CASSQEEQYNEQFF.

The chain uses TRBV6-1 and TRBJ1-2; 8 bases line up with TRBD1. The V gene's germline CDR1 is MNHNS and CDR2 SASEGT. The CDR3 covers 17 residues. The ends lost 6 bases at V and 9 bases at J; junction bases unmatched: 21. The CDR3: CASSSNFPGTGLFRYTF. The CDR3 region has the DNA TGTGCCAGCAGCTCCAATTTTCCCGGGACAGGTCTTTTTCGCTACACCTTC.

The chain uses TRBV7-2 and TRBJ2-5, with D perhaps matching TRBD1 (6 bases). This CDR3 region has 13 residues. Trimming left V 1 base short and J 6 bases short, with 9 bases between. Germline V gene sequence: CDR1 SGHTA, CDR2 FQGNSA. CDR3 amino acids: CASSLGGQKTQYF. The CDR3, as DNA: TGTGCCAGCAGCTTAGGGGGGCAGAAGACCCAGTACTTC.

The rearrangement links TRBV5-6 to TRBJ2-7; 10 positions match TRBD1. CDR1 is SGHDT, CDR2 YYEEEE, per germline. The CDR3 is 15 amino acids. V shed 4 bases, J shed 2 bases, and the junction held 6 bases outside the gene matches. The CDR3 DNA reads TGTGCCAGCAGCAGGGATGGACAGGGGGCCTACGAGCAGTACTTC. It encodes CASSRDGQGAYEQYF.

The table lists this clonotype with a few counts. The CDR3 region is CASSALVNMNTEAFF. CDR3 in DNA: TGTGCCAGCAGCGCTTTAGTTAATATGAACACTGAAGCTTTCTTT. The chain uses TRBV13 and TRBJ1-1; D is uncertain. Germline values: CDR1 PRHDT, CDR2 FYEKMQ (reference sequence). This CDR3 has 15 residues. V was trimmed by 5 bases and J by 0 bases, leaving 13 bases between them.

This clonotype was picked up a small number of times. This sequence joins TRBV5-1 and TRBJ1-2; D remains ambiguous. This CDR3 comprises 15 residues. V was trimmed by 1 base and J by 6 bases, leaving 16 bases between them. Looked up from germline, CDR1 is SGHRS and CDR2 is YFSETQ. The CDR3 protein is CASSLLAALTDGYTF. CDR3 bases: TGCGCCAGCAGCTTGTTGGCCGCTCTCACGGATGGCTACACCTTC.